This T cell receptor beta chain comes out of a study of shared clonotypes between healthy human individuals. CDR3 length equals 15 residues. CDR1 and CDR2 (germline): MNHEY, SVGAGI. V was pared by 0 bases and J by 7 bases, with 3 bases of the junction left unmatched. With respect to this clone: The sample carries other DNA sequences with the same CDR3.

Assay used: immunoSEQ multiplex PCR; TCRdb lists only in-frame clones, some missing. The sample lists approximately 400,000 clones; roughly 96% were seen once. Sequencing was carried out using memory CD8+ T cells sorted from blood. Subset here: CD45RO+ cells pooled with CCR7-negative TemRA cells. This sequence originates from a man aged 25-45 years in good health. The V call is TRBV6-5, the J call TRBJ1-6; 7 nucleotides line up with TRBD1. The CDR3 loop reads CASSYSDRSNSPLHF. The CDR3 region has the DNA TGTGCCAGCAGTTACTCGGACAGGTCGAATTCACCCCTCCACTTT.